This is a list of T cell receptor beta chains from one sample in a study of STAT5B mutations in CD4+ large granular lymphocyte leukemia. TCRdb's copy holds only in-frame clones and misses some; the assay was immunoSEQ multiplex PCR. The profile shows tens of thousands of clones, approximately 81% of them singletons. The specimen sequenced was CD4+ T cells from blood buffy coats. These receptors originate from a human donor in good health. The CDR3 runs from the conserved cysteine through the conserved F or W. The D gene is left open where the match is weak. Clone sizes are given selectively: once, few, many, or a class where the clone is expanded.

cdr3_length,v_call,clone_size,j_call,d_call,cdr3_aa,cdr3_nt
14,TRBV2,-,TRBJ2-7,TRBD2,CASTSGGGLGEQYF,TGTGCCAGCACCTCTGGGGGGGGGTTGGGCGAGCAGTACTTC
13,TRBV6-1,-,TRBJ2-1,TRBD2,CASSPTSGNEQFF,TGTGCCAGCAGCCCGACTAGCGGGAATGAGCAGTTCTTC
13,TRBV2,few,TRBJ1-5,TRBD1,CATGQGKYQPQHF,TGTGCCACAGGACAGGGGAAATATCAGCCCCAGCATTTT
15,TRBV2,-,TRBJ1-2,-,CASSSGVLANYGYTF,TGTGCCAGCAGTTCCGGGGTTTTGGCTAACTATGGCTACACCTTC
21,TRBV4-1,-,TRBJ2-3,TRBD1,CASSQGTGTGVFVGAVDTQYF,TGCGCCAGCAGCCAGGGCACCGGGACAGGGGTTTTTGTAGGGGCTGTAGATACGCAGTATTTT
16,TRBV5-4,-,TRBJ2-3,-,CASSSLSRGHSDTQYF,TGTGCCAGCAGCTCCCTCTCGCGGGGGCATTCGGATACGCAGTATTTT
14,TRBV2,-,TRBJ2-1,TRBD1,CASRPGQGIDEQFF,TGTGCCAGCAGGCCGGGACAGGGGATCGATGAGCAGTTCTTC
16,TRBV2,-,TRBJ1-2,-,CASSEAFGRELYGYTF,TGTGCCAGCAGTGAAGCATTTGGACGGGAGTTATATGGCTACACCTTC
15,TRBV5-6,-,TRBJ2-5,-,CASTLEGLGQETQYF,TGTGCCAGCACTCTGGAGGGGCTGGGCCAAGAGACCCAGTACTTC
15,TRBV6-1,-,TRBJ2-5,-,CASSEVGQGTETQYF,TGTGCCAGCAGTGAAGTAGGCCAGGGGACAGAGACCCAGTACTTC
14,TRBV19,once,TRBJ1-6,-,CASTEGAYNSPLHF,TGTGCCAGTACTGAGGGGGCCTATAATTCACCCCTCCACTTT
14,TRBV7-9,once,TRBJ2-7,-,CASSFSSGVYEQYF,TGTGCCAGCAGCTTTTCGTCGGGAGTCTACGAGCAGTACTTC
13,TRBV7-9,-,TRBJ2-7,TRBD1,CASSLDRGHEQYF,TGTGCCAGCAGCTTAGACAGGGGGCACGAGCAGTACTTC
14,TRBV4-2,-,TRBJ2-3,TRBD2,CASSQGLAGETQYF,TGTGCCAGCAGCCAGGGACTAGCGGGGGAAACGCAGTATTTT
17,TRBV19,few,TRBJ2-1,-,CASSLSTSLATYNEQFF,TGTGCCAGTAGCCTTTCGACTAGTCTAGCAACCTACAATGAGCAGTTCTTC
14,TRBV18,-,TRBJ2-5,-,CASSPPSREETQYF,TGTGCCAGCTCACCACCATCCAGGGAAGAGACCCAGTACTTC
15,TRBV9,-,TRBJ2-5,-,CASSVTPTRVETQYF,TGTGCCAGCAGCGTCACCCCGACTAGAGTGGAGACCCAGTACTTC
16,TRBV7-2,-,TRBJ2-2,TRBD1,CASNRNRGLNTGELFF,TGTGCCAGCAACCGTAACAGGGGGCTCAACACCGGGGAGCTGTTTTTT
16,TRBV4-3,-,TRBJ2-5,TRBD1,CASSQVSGQGFETQYF,TGCGCCAGCAGCCAAGTATCAGGACAGGGTTTCGAGACCCAGTACTTC
14,TRBV6-6,-,TRBJ1-4,-,CASSNAPGYEKLFF,TGTGCCAGCAGTAACGCCCCCGGGTACGAAAAACTGTTTTTT
15,TRBV6-5,-,TRBJ2-1,TRBD1,CASRPDRDRNNEQFF,TGTGCCAGCAGACCTGACAGGGATAGAAACAATGAGCAGTTCTTC
15,TRBV10-3,-,TRBJ2-3,-,CAIMPSGRSTDTQYF,TGTGCCATCATGCCCAGCGGGCGAAGCACAGATACGCAGTATTTT
16,TRBV6-1,-,TRBJ2-1,TRBD1,CASSENPGQGRNEQFF,TGTGCCAGCAGTGAAAATCCGGGACAGGGTCGGAATGAGCAGTTCTTC
11,TRBV6-5,-,TRBJ2-7,-,CASSRSYEQYF,TGTGCCAGCAGCCGATCCTACGAGCAGTACTTC
13,TRBV6-5,few,TRBJ1-1,-,CASSYSRNTEAFF,TGTGCCAGCAGTTACTCTAGGAACACTGAAGCTTTCTTT
13,TRBV5-4,-,TRBJ1-2,-,CASSAERNYGYTF,TGTGCCAGCAGCGCCGAAAGAAACTATGGCTACACCTTC
15,TRBV27,-,TRBJ1-3,-,CASSTRKYPGNTIYF,TGTGCCAGCAGTACAAGGAAATACCCTGGAAACACCATATATTTT
15,TRBV19,-,TRBJ2-7,-,CASSNPGGGYYEQYF,TGTGCCAGTAGTAATCCTGGCGGAGGTTATTACGAGCAGTACTTC
15,TRBV2,-,TRBJ2-2,-,CASRIGQTAAGELFF,TGTGCCAGCAGGATTGGACAGACCGCGGCCGGGGAGCTGTTTTTT
14,TRBV19,-,TRBJ1-4,-,CASSPGQVNEKLFF,TGTGCCAGTAGCCCCGGACAAGTTAATGAAAAACTGTTTTTT
16,TRBV28,-,TRBJ1-5,-,CASSLGTLGSNQPQHF,TGTGCCAGCAGTTTAGGAACCCTGGGGAGCAATCAGCCCCAGCATTTT
15,TRBV28,-,TRBJ2-6,-,CASSLRGGGANVLTF,TGTGCCAGCAGTTTGAGGGGAGGTGGGGCCAACGTCCTGACTTTC
17,TRBV5-1,-,TRBJ2-3,TRBD2,CASSMVPGLAGTDTQYF,TGCGCCAGCAGCATGGTCCCGGGACTAGCGGGGACAGATACGCAGTATTTT
16,TRBV11-2,-,TRBJ2-1,TRBD2,CASSLDTSGIVNEQFF,TGTGCCAGCAGCTTAGATACTAGCGGGATCGTCAATGAGCAGTTCTTC
13,TRBV29-1,-,TRBJ1-4,-,CSVGGGEREKLFF,TGCAGCGTTGGGGGGGGCGAACGGGAAAAACTGTTTTTT
13,TRBV2,once,TRBJ2-1,-,CASKQGTYNEQFF,TGTGCCAGCAAGCAGGGCACCTACAATGAGCAGTTCTTC
15,TRBV28,-,TRBJ2-1,-,CASSSLQGYHNEQFF,TGTGCCAGCAGTTCCCTCCAGGGGTACCACAATGAGCAGTTCTTC
15,TRBV27,-,TRBJ1-6,-,CASSFEWVANSPLHF,TGTGCCAGCAGTTTCGAGTGGGTCGCGAATTCACCCCTCCACTTT
13,TRBV14,-,TRBJ2-5,-,CASSQLVLETQYF,TGTGCCAGCAGCCAACTAGTATTGGAGACCCAGTACTTC
15,TRBV13,once,TRBJ1-4,-,CASSSWGSSNEKLFF,TGTGCCAGCAGCTCTTGGGGATCGTCTAATGAAAAACTGTTTTTT
15,TRBV7-2,-,TRBJ2-3,-,CASSPASNPADTQYF,TGTGCCAGCAGTCCAGCGTCTAACCCAGCAGATACGCAGTATTTT